The T cell receptor (beta chain) under discussion was sequenced for a study of T-cell memory formation after mild COVID-19. Overall study findings and caveats: Clones which contracted sat mainly in CM and EM if CD4+, and in EMRA if CD8+.

MiXCR was run by TCRdb on the 5' RACE reads, yielding one entry per CDR3 protein. The data contain 500,000 to 650,000 distinct CDR3 sequences, roughly 21% of them singletons. This clonotype was observed a few times. No antigen is known for it. With 0 bases clipped from V and 7 bases from J, the junction kept 11 bases outside the gene matches. Germline CDR1 and CDR2: LNHNV and YYDKDF (reference sequence). The CDR3 length is 17 residues. What was sequenced was PBMCs or a T cell subset sorted from them (not recorded which). The clonotype was recovered from an adult woman who had mild COVID-19 (a few samples of this study predate the infection). Cell type and time point are not known. The V and J genes are TRBV15 and TRBJ2-7, with 11 bases aligning to TRBD1. CDR3 in amino acids: CATSRDWGTGGGGEQYF. CDR3 DNA sequence: TGTGCCACCAGCAGAGATTGGGGGACAGGGGGTGGTGGAGAGCAGTACTTC.